Listed here are 22 T cell receptor beta chains from one sample, sequenced in a study of blood T cell repertoires in COVID-19. Clones were sequenced by immunoSEQ multiplex PCR, and TCRdb holds only the in-frame ones, with some missing. This sample has about 240,000 clones, with about four fifths found just once. Sequenced sample: peripheral blood. The receptors stem from a woman of 80 years or more with acute or convalescent COVID-19.

This chain uses TRBV7-9 with TRBJ1-1, with TRBD1 as a possible D gene (5 bases). Germline CDR1 SEHNR, CDR2 FQNEAQ (reference sequence). V was clipped by 5 bases and J by 3 bases, with 19 bases between them. The CDR3 has 16 amino acids. The CDR3, as DNA: TGTGCCAGCAGCGACACCCACAAGGGGCAGTACACTGAAGCTTTCTTT. Its protein product is CASSDTHKGQYTEAFF.

The chain's CDR3 is CASSLSFGQGNQPQHF. CDR3 coding DNA: TGTGCCAGCAGTTTATCGTTTGGGCAGGGGAATCAGCCCCAGCATTTT. J is TRBJ1-5 and V is TRBV27; weak D call: TRBD1 (6 bases). Germline V CDR1 and CDR2: MNHEY, SMNVEV (reference sequence). V lost 0 bases and J lost 4, with 13 bases in between. The CDR3 runs 16 residues.

The genes are TRBV29-1 and TRBJ2-3, with a possible D match to TRBD1 (6 bases). CDR3 length equals 14 residues. Trimming cost V 0 bases and J 3 bases, with 10 bases left between them. Germline CDR1 and CDR2: SQVTM and ANQGSEA. The CDR3 reads CSVEDRQGTDTQYF. The CDR3 DNA follows: TGCAGCGTTGAAGATCGGCAGGGGACAGATACGCAGTATTTT.

The chain couples TRBV28 to TRBJ2-7; 14 bases line up with TRBD2. V lost 5 bases to trimming and J lost 0 bases; unmatched junction nucleotides: 9. The CDR3 consists of 18 residues. Germline V CDR1 and CDR2: MDHEN, SYDVKM. This chain's CDR3 is CASSPGLAGAVGSYEQYF. The CDR3, as DNA: TGTGCCAGCAGTCCGGGACTAGCGGGGGCCGTGGGCTCCTACGAGCAGTACTTC.

V is TRBV4-1 and J is TRBJ1-2; 10 bases align to TRBD1. Germline V lookup: CDR1 MGHRA, CDR2 YSYEKL. Trimming cost V 4 bases and J 2 bases; bases outside gene matches: 1. This CDR3 contains 14 residues. The CDR3 spells CASSLGQGNYGYTF. CDR3 sequence (DNA): TGCGCCAGCAGCCTGGGACAGGGGAACTATGGCTACACCTTC.

The CDR3, as DNA: TGCGCCAGCAGCTCGCTTGGGCCGAACACTGAAGCTTTCTTT. It encodes CASSSLGPNTEAFF. This sequence joins TRBV5-1 and TRBJ1-1; D unresolved. The V end was cut by 3 bases, the J end by 1 base, with 10 bases between. Germline loops: CDR1 SGHRS, CDR2 YFSETQ. This CDR3 has 14 amino acids. Combining the CDR3 with reference TRBV5-1 and TRBJ1-1 gives the whole variable domain KAGVTQTPRYLIKTRGQQVTLSCSPISGHRSVSWYQQTPGQGLQFLFEYFSETQRNKGNFPGRFSGRQFSNSRSEMNVSTLELGDSALYLCASSSLGPNTEAFFGQGTRLTVV.

V gene TRBV19 combines with J gene TRBJ1-2; D remains unclear. This CDR3 spans 15 amino acids. V was cut by 3 bases and J by 0 bases, with 11 bases left in between. Looked up from germline, CDR1 is LNHDA and CDR2 is SQIVND (reference sequence). CDR3 DNA: TGTGCCAGTAGTATCGACACCCAAGCTAACTATGGCTACACCTTC. The encoded protein is CASSIDTQANYGYTF.

The chain couples TRBV6-5 to TRBJ2-3, with 9 nucleotides matching TRBD1. J lost 3 bases, V lost 6 bases, and 7 bases had no gene match. The CDR3 contains 15 residues. Germline lookup yields CDR1 MNHEY and CDR2 SVGAGI. CDR3 nucleotide sequence: TGTGCCAGCAGCCCCGGACAGGGGAAAACAGATACGCAGTATTTT. Translating it yields CASSPGQGKTDTQYF.

V is TRBV7-9 and J is TRBJ2-2, with a weak D call TRBD2 (6 bases). The CDR3 loop spans 15 amino acids. V gave up 0 bases and J gave up 7 bases, with 12 bases separating them. CDR1 SEHNR and CDR2 FQNEAQ come from the germline V gene (reference sequence). Here the CDR3 reads CASSLALTSFGELFF. The CDR3 coding sequence is TGTGCCAGCAGCTTAGCCCTGACTAGTTTCGGGGAGCTGTTTTTT. Full variable domain (remainder filled in from reference TRBV7-9 and TRBJ2-2): DTGVSQNPRHKITKRGQNVTFRCDPISEHNRLYWYRQTLGQGPEFLTYFQNEAQLEKSRLLSDRFSAERPKGSFSTLEIQRTEQGDSAMYLCASSLALTSFGELFFGEGSRLTVL.

This clone was picked up a small number of times. The J gene is TRBJ1-2, the V gene TRBV5-1, with 8 bases identical to TRBD1. The ends lost 5 bases at V and 7 bases at J; junction bases unmatched: 10. Germline values: CDR1 SGHRS, CDR2 YFSETQ. The CDR3 has 14 amino acids. CDR3 bases: TGCGCCAGCAGGGAGGGACAGGCGGTGGGTGGCTACACCTTC. Residues: CASREGQAVGGYTF. The full variable domain, in which reference TRBV5-1 and TRBJ1-2 provide the parts outside the CDR3, is KAGVTQTPRYLIKTRGQQVTLSCSPISGHRSVSWYQQTPGQGLQFLFEYFSETQRNKGNFPGRFSGRQFSNSRSEMNVSTLELGDSALYLCASREGQAVGGYTFGSGTRLTVV.

The chain recombines TRBV4-1 with TRBJ2-7; maybe TRBD1 (6 bases). Germline CDR1 is MGHRA and CDR2 is YSYEKL. This CDR3 comprises 15 residues. The V and J ends lost 1 base and 0 bases respectively, with 10 bases between them. The CDR3, as DNA: TGCGCCAGCAGCCAAGTGCAGGGGTCCTCCTACGAGCAGTACTTC. Residues: CASSQVQGSSYEQYF.

The chain employs TRBV2 and TRBJ1-5; TRBD1 might be the D (5 bases). V shed 7 bases and J shed 2 bases, with 15 bases lying between them. Germline loops: CDR1 SNHLY, CDR2 FYNNEI. The CDR3 consists of 15 residues. The CDR3 is CASNPLGRGNQPQHF. The CDR3 nucleotides read TGTGCCAGCAATCCGCTAGGCAGGGGCAATCAGCCCCAGCATTTT.

This chain links TRBV19 with TRBJ2-1; no clear D. The ends were cut back, 1 base at V and 0 bases at J, with 10 bases in the middle. This CDR3 spans 16 amino acids. Per germline, CDR1 LNHDA and CDR2 SQIVND (reference sequence). CDR3 protein: CASSIGRRRSYNEQFF. The CDR3 DNA follows: TGTGCCAGTAGTATAGGGAGACGGCGCTCCTACAATGAGCAGTTCTTC.

The genes are TRBV2 and TRBJ1-1, with 9 positions matching TRBD1. The germline gives CDR1 SNHLY, CDR2 FYNNEI. Germline trimming cut 9 bases from V and 1 base from J; bases unmatched to any gene: 0. The CDR3 totals 12 residues. The CDR3 loop reads CARGQGNTEAFF. DNA of the CDR3: TGTGCCAGGGGACAGGGGAACACTGAAGCTTTCTTT. Complete variable domain (other parts from reference TRBV2 and TRBJ1-1): EPEVTQTPSHQVTQMGQEVILRCVPISNHLYFYWYRQILGQKVEFLVSFYNNEISEKSEIFDDQFSVERPDGSNFTLKIRSTKLEDSAMYFCARGQGNTEAFFGQGTRLTVV.

This clone was detected only once. The chain carries TRBV2 and TRBJ1-5; 10 bases agree with TRBD1. Germline V gene lookup returns CDR1 SNHLY and CDR2 FYNNEI. The CDR3 is 15 residues long. The V gene end was trimmed by 7 bases and the J gene end by 2 bases; junction bases not matched to a gene: 5. The CDR3 is CASTTGGIGNQPQHF. The CDR3 DNA sequence: TGTGCCAGCACGACAGGGGGCATCGGCAATCAGCCCCAGCATTTT.

The rearrangement joins TRBV7-3 to TRBJ2-7; 9 nucleotides line up with TRBD2. The CDR3 has 14 amino acids. CDR1 is SGHTA and CDR2 is FQGTGA in the germline V gene. The V segment lost 5 bases and the J segment 6 bases; nucleotides outside the gene matches: 8. CDR3 region: CASSLAGTGGEQYF. The CDR3 DNA sequence: TGTGCCAGCAGCCTAGCGGGGACGGGAGGCGAGCAGTACTTC.

The chain uses TRBV27 and TRBJ1-5, with 7 bases fitting TRBD1. The CDR3 has 17 amino acids. Germline-derived CDR1 and CDR2 are MNHEY and SMNVEV (reference sequence). Losses at the gene ends were 4 bases for V and 0 bases for J; bases not matched to a gene: 9. For the CDR3, the DNA is TGTGCCAGCAGTTCCCGCCCCGGGACAGATAGCAATCAGCCCCAGCATTTT. This encodes CASSSRPGTDSNQPQHF.

The gene calls are TRBV7-8 and TRBJ1-6; a weak D match, TRBD1 (5 bases). V lost 0 bases, J lost 8 bases, and 8 bases lay in between. Germline V gives CDR1 SGHVS, CDR2 FQNEAQ. This CDR3 spans 14 amino acids. The CDR3 DNA follows: TGTGCCAGCAGCTTAGCCGCCAGGGATTCACCCCTCCACTTT. Protein product: CASSLAARDSPLHF. Full variable domain (rest looked up from reference TRBV7-8 and TRBJ1-6): GAGVSQSPRYKVAKRGQDVALRCDPISGHVSLFWYQQALGQGPEFLTYFQNEAQLDKSGLPSDRFFAERPEGSVSTLKIQRTQQEDSAVYLCASSLAARDSPLHFGNGTRLTVT.

The chain has TRBV27 and TRBJ2-7, with TRBD1 matching over 9 bases. The germline V gene encodes CDR1 MNHEY and CDR2 SMNVEV (reference sequence). The V gene end was trimmed by 6 bases and the J gene end by 0 bases; junction bases not matched to a gene: 3. This CDR3 contains 14 residues. The CDR3 nucleotides are TGTGCCAGCAGGAGGACAGGGGACTCCTACGAGCAGTACTTC. As protein: CASRRTGDSYEQYF.

This clone appeared once. The rearrangement links TRBV10-2 to TRBJ2-7, with 7 positions matching TRBD1. This CDR3 is 13 amino acids long. After removal of 7 bases from V and 5 bases from J, the junction contained 8 bases not matched to a gene. In germline, CDR1 is WSHSY, CDR2 SAAADI. The CDR3 loop is CASTGTVLDEQYF. CDR3 in DNA: TGCGCCAGCACCGGGACAGTCCTCGACGAGCAGTACTTC.

V usage is TRBV6-6 and J usage is TRBJ1-2; possible D gene TRBD1, 6 bases. V shed 5 bases and J shed 0 bases, with 13 bases lying between them. This CDR3 is 15 amino acids long. The germline CDR1 and CDR2 sequences are MNHNY and SVGAGI (reference sequence). CDR3 sequence reads: CASSPQQGSNYGYTF. The DNA for the CDR3 is TGTGCCAGCAGTCCCCAACAGGGATCTAACTATGGCTACACCTTC.

The chain has TRBV6-6 and TRBJ2-7; 10 nucleotides match TRBD1. The CDR3 has 13 residues. The V gene's germline CDR1 is MNHNY and CDR2 SVGAGI (reference sequence). The ends lost 11 bases at V and 3 bases at J; junction bases unmatched: 7. The CDR3 region is CAGRQGASYEQYF. CDR3 DNA sequence: TGTGCCGGTAGACAGGGGGCCAGCTACGAGCAGTACTTC.